One and the same sample provided the 26 T cell receptor beta chains below, sequenced in a study of blood T cell repertoires in COVID-19. This table comes from immunoSEQ multiplex PCR, and its TCRdb copy is limited to in-frame clones, with some not included. Seen here are approximately 470,000 clones, roughly nine tenths observed once, and the top ten hold roughly 0.72%. The sequencing input was PBMCs or T cells enriched from blood (not recorded which). These receptors all stem from a woman aged 18-29 years who had recovered from COVID-19.

The chain couples TRBV19 to TRBJ1-2, with 7 bases identical to TRBD1. The CDR3 runs to 17 residues. Germline loops: CDR1 LNHDA, CDR2 SQIVND (reference sequence). V shed 5 bases, J shed 2 bases, and the junction held 14 bases outside the gene matches. The DNA of the CDR3 is TGTGCCAGTAGTGAAGGGGGCTCTCCGGACCTAAACTATGGCTACACCTTC. Translation: CASSEGGSPDLNYGYTF.

The chain couples TRBV6-5 to TRBJ1-1; D remains ambiguous. CDR3 size: 11 residues. V shed 8 bases and J shed 6 bases, with 10 bases lying between them. From germline, CDR1 is MNHEY and CDR2 SVGAGI. CDR3: CASLPRSEAFF. The CDR3, as DNA: TGTGCCAGCCTCCCTCGGTCTGAAGCTTTCTTT.

This chain connects TRBV14 to TRBJ2-6; D gene unclear. The CDR3 is 13 amino acids. CDR1 and CDR2 (germline): SGHDN, FVKESK. Trimming removed 0 bases at V and 11 bases at J, with 8 bases between. The CDR3, as DNA: TGTGCCAGCAGCCAAGACATGGCTGACGTCCTGACTTTC. It yields the protein CASSQDMADVLTF.

V is TRBV28 and J is TRBJ2-2; 7 bases match TRBD1. V trimming: 3 bases; J trimming: 5 bases; junction bases outside the gene matches: 12. The CDR3 spans 17 residues. Germline assignment: CDR1 MDHEN and CDR2 SYDVKM. The CDR3 DNA reads TGTGCCAGCAGTTTGCCGCTCGACAGGGCTAAAACCGGGGAGCTGTTTTTT. The encoded protein is CASSLPLDRAKTGELFF. The full variable domain, rest sourced from reference TRBV28 and TRBJ2-2, is DVKVTQSSRYLVKRTGEKVFLECVQDMDHENMFWYRQDPGLGLRLIYFSYDVKMKEKGDIPEGYSVSREKKERFSLILESASTNQTSMYLCASSLPLDRAKTGELFFGEGSRLTVL.

The chain uses TRBV21-1 and TRBJ2-3; the table's D call TRBD1 went unverified against the DNA. TRBV21-1 is described as a pseudogene. The CDR3 is 14 amino acids. The CDR3 loop reads CASSLSRVDHTQYF. For the CDR3, the DNA is TGTGCCAGCAGCCTCAGCAGGGTGGACCATACGCAGTATTTT.

The rearrangement uses TRBV5-6 and TRBJ1-2; D is perhaps TRBD1 (6 bases). Per germline, CDR1 SGHDT and CDR2 YYEEEE. The V end was cut by 4 bases, the J end by 1 base, with 11 bases between. This CDR3 comprises 14 residues. The CDR3 DNA reads as TGTGCCAGCAGCCGGGGGGCGTTTAACTATGGCTACACCTTC. Protein sequence: CASSRGAFNYGYTF. The whole variable domain, remainder taken from reference TRBV5-6 and TRBJ1-2, is DAGVTQSPTHLIKTRGQQVTLRCSPKSGHDTVSWYQQALGQGPQFIFQYYEEEERQRGNFPDRFSGHQFPNYSSELNVNALLLGDSALYLCASSRGAFNYGYTFGSGTRLTVV.

V gene TRBV5-4 combines with J gene TRBJ1-1, with 11 bases matching TRBD1. The CDR3 consists of 13 residues. CDR1 is SGHNT and CDR2 is YYREEE in the germline V gene (reference sequence). The V segment lost 3 bases and the J segment 11 bases; nucleotides outside the gene matches: 6. The CDR3: CASSSGTGGRAFF. DNA of the CDR3: TGTGCCAGCAGCTCCGGGACAGGGGGACGGGCTTTCTTT.

V usage is TRBV28 and J usage is TRBJ2-7; 8 nucleotides line up with TRBD1. Germline V gene data show CDR1 as MDHEN and CDR2 as SYDVKM. CDR3 length: 14 amino acids. The V segment lost 5 bases and the J segment 3 bases; nucleotides outside the gene matches: 6. The DNA of the CDR3 is TGTGCCAGCAGTACGGGGACAGGAATCTACGAGCAGTACTTC. It specifies CASSTGTGIYEQYF.

This clone was observed a single time. This chain links TRBV7-2 with TRBJ1-3; the D gene is possibly TRBD1 (5 bases). The CDR3 length is 13 residues. The V gene's germline CDR1 is SGHTA and CDR2 FQGNSA. Trimming stripped 2 bases from V and 4 bases from J, with 6 bases between. The CDR3 DNA reads as TGTGCCAGCAGCTTATGGACAGGAAACACCATATATTTT. This gives the protein CASSLWTGNTIYF.

The rearrangement joins TRBV5-4 to TRBJ2-5, with a possible D match to TRBD1 (6 bases). This CDR3 has 14 residues. CDR1 and CDR2 from the germline V gene are SGHNT and YYREEE (reference sequence). V was pared by 5 bases and J by 0 bases, with 11 bases between. The chain's CDR3 is CASREQGYQETQYF. CDR3 sequence (DNA): TGTGCCAGCAGGGAGCAGGGGTACCAAGAGACCCAGTACTTC. Full variable domain (remainder filled in from reference TRBV5-4 and TRBJ2-5): ETGVTQSPTHLIKTRGQQVTLRCSSQSGHNTVSWYQQALGQGPQFIFQYYREEENGRGNFPPRFSGLQFPNYSSELNVNALELDDSALYLCASREQGYQETQYFGPGTRLLVL.

The chain links TRBV7-9 to TRBJ2-3; D ambiguous. The V end lost 9 bases, the J end lost 1 base, and 11 bases lay between the germline ends. The CDR3 contains 13 residues. The germline gives CDR1 SEHNR, CDR2 FQNEAQ (reference sequence). CDR3: CASVLVGTDTQYF. CDR3 nucleotides: TGTGCCAGTGTGTTAGTGGGCACAGATACGCAGTATTTT.

The chain employs TRBV15 and TRBJ1-4; D is unresolved. Germline CDR1 reads LNHNV; CDR2 reads YYDKDF (reference sequence). The CDR3 runs 13 residues. Trimming removed 1 base at V and 8 bases at J, with 8 bases between. In DNA, the CDR3 is TGTGCCACCAGCAGAGCACGCGCGGAAAAACTGTTTTTT. Translation: CATSRARAEKLFF. Variable domain in full (rest from reference TRBV15 and TRBJ1-4): DAMVIQNPRYQVTQFGKPVTLSCSQTLNHNVMYWYQQKSSQAPKLLFHYYDKDFNNEADTPDNFQSRRPNTSFCFLDIRSPGLGDTAMYLCATSRARAEKLFFGSGTQLSVL.

This chain uses TRBV7-2 with TRBJ2-3; 8 bases are a match to TRBD1. CDR1 and CDR2 from the germline V gene are SGHTA and FQGNSA. This CDR3 is built from 15 residues. Trimming took 2 bases from V and 6 from J; bases not matched to a gene: 7. In DNA form, the CDR3 reads TGTGCCAGCAGCTTACGGACAGGGTCTGTGGATACGCAGTATTTT. It translates to CASSLRTGSVDTQYF.

The V and J genes are TRBV7-2 and TRBJ2-1; TRBD2 is a possible D gene (5 bases). V was clipped by 3 bases and J by 9 bases, with 12 bases between them. This CDR3 has 13 residues. From germline, CDR1 is SGHTA and CDR2 FQGNSA. The DNA of the CDR3 is TGTGCCAGCAGCTTCAGCGCGGCGGGTGAGCAGTTCTTC. Amino acid sequence: CASSFSAAGEQFF.

This clone was detected once. The gene calls are TRBV6-5 and TRBJ1-2, with D possibly TRBD1 on 5 matching bases. The CDR3 consists of 14 residues. Germline V gene data show CDR1 as MNHEY and CDR2 as SVGAGI. V dropped 7 bases and J dropped 3 bases, with 15 bases sitting between them. The CDR3: CASKPGGTDYGYTF. The CDR3 nucleotides are TGTGCCAGCAAACCGGGGGGGACCGACTATGGCTACACCTTC.

This chain joins TRBV5-1 and TRBJ1-4, with D possibly being TRBD1 (5 bases). Germline CDR1 and CDR2: SGHRS and YFSETQ. Trimming stripped 4 bases from V and 2 bases from J, with 9 bases between. This CDR3 is 14 amino acids long. DNA of the CDR3: TGCGCCAGCAGCCCGGCAGGGACTAATGAAAAACTGTTTTTT. Amino acid sequence: CASSPAGTNEKLFF.

The chain links TRBV18 to TRBJ1-6; D is possibly TRBD1 (5 bases). Germline V gene sequence: CDR1 KGHSH, CDR2 LQKENI. The CDR3 totals 14 residues. V was cut by 3 bases and J by 9 bases, with 12 bases left in between. The DNA for the CDR3 is TGTGCCAGCTCACCCGAAGGGGCCGTTTCACCCCTCCACTTT. Translating gives CASSPEGAVSPLHF.

This clone showed up just a few times. The CDR3 loop is CASSQDLGMGGAFF. The CDR3, as DNA: TGTGCCAGCAGCCAAGATCTAGGAATGGGAGGAGCTTTCTTT. V and J are TRBV3-1 (or the pseudogene TRBV3-2) and TRBJ1-1; no clear D. The germline V gene has CDR1 LGHDT and CDR2 YNNKEL (reference sequence). The CDR3 contains 14 residues. Trimming cost V 0 bases and J 10 bases, with 15 bases left between them.

V and J are TRBV3-1 (or the pseudogene TRBV3-2) and TRBJ1-1; TRBD1 matches 11 bases. The CDR3 has 16 residues. The junction had 7 bases not matched to a gene; V was cut back by 4 bases and J by 3 bases. Germline CDR1 reads LGHDT; CDR2 reads YNNKEL (reference sequence). The CDR3, as DNA: TGTGCCAGCAGCCTGACCCCGGGACAGGGGGACACTGAAGCTTTCTTT. This sequence encodes CASSLTPGQGDTEAFF.

V is TRBV5-1 and J is TRBJ2-7; TRBD1 matches at 8 bases. Germline V gene lookup returns CDR1 SGHRS and CDR2 YFSETQ. V shed 3 bases and J 1 base; nucleotides not matched to a gene: 9. The CDR3 has 16 amino acids. This CDR3 is CASSSVPGQESYEQYF. Written as DNA, the CDR3 is TGCGCCAGCAGCTCTGTTCCGGGACAGGAGTCCTACGAGCAGTACTTC.

This clone was seen more than once but under ten times. V gene TRBV24-1 combines with J gene TRBJ2-5, with TRBD1 as a possible D gene (6 bases). The germline V gene encodes CDR1 KGHDR and CDR2 SFDVKD. This CDR3 contains 13 residues. Trimming removed 10 bases from V and 9 bases from J, with 20 bases in between. The CDR3 region has the DNA TGTGCCACTTCCTTCGGACAGTTTGAGGCCCAGTACTTC. Its translation: CATSFGQFEAQYF.

The rearrangement uses TRBV30 and TRBJ2-3; 9 bases align to TRBD2. The CDR3 runs to 15 residues. Germline CDR1 reads GTSNPN; CDR2 reads SVGIG (reference sequence). The junction had 7 bases not matched to a gene; V was cut back by 2 bases and J by 4 bases. The CDR3 DNA is TGTGCCTGGAGTTTAAGCGGGGGGCCCCCAGATACGCAGTATTTT. Its protein product is CAWSLSGGPPDTQYF.

The rearrangement joins TRBV28 to TRBJ1-2, with 7 bases aligning to TRBD1. The CDR3 runs 12 residues. Germline lookup yields CDR1 MDHEN and CDR2 SYDVKM. Trimming took 5 bases from V and 7 from J; bases not matched to a gene: 4. The CDR3 loop reads CASSLGGLGYTF. CDR3 sequence (DNA): TGTGCCAGCAGTCTAGGGGGCCTTGGCTACACCTTC.

The rearrangement uses TRBV12-3 or TRBV12-4 and TRBJ1-2, with 7 positions matching TRBD1. The CDR3 is 12 amino acids. V gave up 6 bases and J gave up 8 bases; unmatched junction bases: 6. The CDR3 coding sequence is TGTGCCAGCAGGGAGACAGGGAACGGCTACACCTTC. Amino acid sequence: CASRETGNGYTF.

The rearrangement links TRBV20-1 to TRBJ2-3, with D possibly TRBD1 on 6 matching bases. This CDR3 region has 11 residues. The V gene's germline CDR1 is DFQATT and CDR2 SNEGSKA (reference sequence). Trimming shortened V by 6 bases and J by 11 bases, and 15 bases separated the two germline ends. The CDR3 spells CSAPLRGGQYF. The DNA for the CDR3 is TGCAGTGCCCCCCTCAGAGGGGGGCAGTATTTT.

This clone was detected a few times. The V gene is TRBV7-9, the J gene TRBJ2-7, with 8 bases that match TRBD1. The CDR3 contains 14 residues. Germline-derived CDR1 and CDR2 are SEHNR and FQNEAQ (reference sequence). With V trimmed by 2 bases and J by 4 bases, 4 bases remained unmatched. For the CDR3, the DNA is TGTGCCAGCAGCTTACCAGGGGGCCAATACGAGCAGTACTTC. Its translation is CASSLPGGQYEQYF.